Presented here are 9 T cell receptor beta chains from one specimen sequenced in a study of shared clonotypes between healthy human individuals. The method was immunoSEQ multiplex PCR; TCRdb's version includes in-frame clones alone and lacks a portion of them. The data contain about 640,000 clones, 72% of them singletons. The sample was memory CD4+ T cells sorted from blood. As for subset: CD45RA-negative fraction. These receptor sequences come from a woman between 25 and 40 years old in good health.

The V call is TRBV7-3, the J call TRBJ1-3; D is undetermined. V was pared by 6 bases and J by 4 bases, with 13 bases between. The CDR3 consists of 14 residues. In germline, CDR1 is SGHTA, CDR2 FQGTGA. The CDR3 DNA is TGTGCCAGCAGTCAACCAAGGACGGGAAACACCATATATTTT. It specifies CASSQPRTGNTIYF.

The CDR3 nucleotides read TGCGCCAGCAGTGAGGCCGGATCGGGCGGGAGGCCCCGTGGCGAGCAGTACTTC. Translating it yields CASSEAGSGGRPRGEQYF. The V call is TRBV10-1, the J call TRBJ2-7; the match to TRBD2 covers 8 bases. V gave up 2 bases and J gave up 6 bases; unmatched junction bases: 18. The CDR3 loop spans 18 amino acids. CDR1 is WNHNN, CDR2 SYGVQD, per germline (reference sequence).

Of note for this clone: Other DNA sequences in the sample encode the same CDR3. J is TRBJ2-7 and V is TRBV20-1, with D unresolved. Germline assignment: CDR1 DFQATT and CDR2 SNEGSKA (reference sequence). CDR3 length: 11 residues. V was cut by 6 bases and J by 0 bases, with 6 bases left in between. The CDR3 sequence is CSASPSYEQYF. The CDR3, as DNA: TGCAGTGCATCTCCCTCCTACGAGCAGTACTTC.

The chain recombines TRBV18 with TRBJ1-1; perhaps TRBD1 as D (5 bases). The CDR3 runs 13 residues. Germline values: CDR1 KGHSH, CDR2 LQKENI. V was trimmed by 6 bases and J by 4 bases, leaving 12 bases between them. The CDR3, as DNA: TGTGCCAGCTCGTCGGGGGGAGGCACTGAAGCTTTCTTT. Its translation: CASSSGGGTEAFF.

This chain joins TRBV28 and TRBJ1-4; a weak D match, TRBD1 (6 bases). The CDR3 is 15 residues long. Germline assignment: CDR1 MDHEN and CDR2 SYDVKM. The ends were cut back, 4 bases at V and 7 bases at J, with 16 bases in the middle. The CDR3 loop reads CASSSPGRGSEKLFF. DNA of the CDR3: TGTGCCAGCAGTTCCCCTGGGAGGGGGAGTGAAAAACTGTTTTTT.

This chain links TRBV19 with TRBJ1-5; no clear D. There are 13 residues in the CDR3. V was shortened by 3 bases and J by 7 bases, with 10 bases between the two germline ends. Germline assignment: CDR1 LNHDA and CDR2 SQIVND (reference sequence). The CDR3, as DNA: TGTGCCAGTAGTATCAGAGGGAACCAGCCCCAGCATTTT. As protein: CASSIRGNQPQHF.

The CDR3 sequence is CASSEDTMNTEAFF. CDR3 sequence (DNA): TGCGCCAGCAGTGAAGACACGATGAACACTGAAGCTTTCTTT. V is TRBV10-1 and J is TRBJ1-1; no firm D call. The germline V gene encodes CDR1 WNHNN and CDR2 SYGVQD (reference sequence). Trimming removed 3 bases from V and 0 bases from J, with 8 bases in between. This CDR3 comprises 14 residues.

This clone occurred a few times. The chain joins TRBV5-1 to TRBJ1-1; D remains ambiguous. V lost 0 bases and J 1 base, leaving 10 bases between the germline ends. The germline gives CDR1 SGHRS, CDR2 YFSETQ. The CDR3 spans 15 residues. CDR3 nucleotide sequence: TGCGCCAGCAGCTTGGTACAGTCAAGGAACACTGAAGCTTTCTTT. It encodes CASSLVQSRNTEAFF.

The V and J genes are TRBV27 and TRBJ2-7; D is perhaps TRBD1 (7 bases). The V end lost 3 bases, the J end lost 4 bases, and 16 bases lay between the germline ends. The CDR3 loop spans 15 amino acids. CDR1 is MNHEY, CDR2 SMNVEV, per germline (reference sequence). CDR3 protein: CASSFWQGGIYEQYF. The DNA of the CDR3 is TGTGCCAGCAGTTTCTGGCAGGGGGGAATATACGAGCAGTACTTC.